These 15 T cell receptor beta chains originate from one sample sequenced in a study of beta chain features in type 1 diabetes. Study observations and caveats: Shortening of TCRB CDR3s, moderate but significant, appeared in all four CD4+ subsets of Type 1 diabetes patients.

The whole isolated RNA underwent reverse transcription, so sequencing captured expressed TCRB transcripts. TCRdb keeps only in-frame clones here, not all; method: immunoSEQ multiplex PCR. The data hold approximately 150,000 clones, with around 13% observed a single time. These receptors have no known antigen. Source material: central memory CD4+ T cells from blood. The receptor set was obtained from a man between 18 and 35 years old with type 1 diabetes.

This clone was seen a handful of times. The J gene is TRBJ2-3, the V gene TRBV2; unclear D gene. Between the trimmed V and J ends, which lost 7 bases and 1 base, there was a span of 12 bases. Germline lookup yields CDR1 SNHLY and CDR2 FYNNEI. The CDR3 runs 14 residues. The CDR3 DNA reads TGTGCCAGCATCAAAAATGAGGGCACAGATACGCAGTATTTT. This sequence encodes CASIKNEGTDTQYF.

The chain has TRBV2 and TRBJ2-5, with 11 nucleotides matching TRBD2. Germline CDR1 reads SNHLY; CDR2 reads FYNNEI. The V gene end was trimmed by 6 bases and the J gene end by 4 bases; junction bases not matched to a gene: 1. The CDR3 spans 13 residues. CDR3 residues: CASRLAGGETQYF. CDR3 DNA: TGTGCCAGCAGGCTAGCGGGGGGAGAGACCCAGTACTTC.

J is TRBJ1-1 and V is TRBV27, with 7 bases fitting TRBD1. J lost 0 bases, V lost 6 bases, and 4 bases had no gene match. The CDR3 spans 14 residues. In germline, CDR1 is MNHEY, CDR2 SMNVEV (reference sequence). Written as DNA, the CDR3 is TGTGCCAGCAGGAAACAGGGGTTGAACACTGAAGCTTTCTTT. Amino acid sequence: CASRKQGLNTEAFF.

The chain employs TRBV10-2 and TRBJ2-2; 9 bases fit TRBD1. Germline V gene data show CDR1 as WSHSY and CDR2 as SAAADI. The J segment lost 10 bases and the V segment lost 6 bases, leaving 3 bases of the junction unmatched. The CDR3 is made up of 12 amino acids. For the CDR3, the DNA is TGCGCCAGCAGCACAGGGGGCGCGGAGCTGTTTTTT. It is translated as CASSTGGAELFF.

This clone turned up a few times. CDR3 sequence (DNA): TGTGCCAGCAGTGATGGAGGGAGTCGGGACACTGAAGCTTTCTTT. Translated, it gives CASSDGGSRDTEAFF. V gene TRBV2 combines with J gene TRBJ1-1; D not resolved. CDR1 and CDR2 from the germline V gene are SNHLY and FYNNEI. The CDR3 consists of 15 residues. Trimming left V 3 bases short and J 3 bases short, with 14 bases between.

V usage is TRBV19 and J usage is TRBJ1-5; no reliable D call. The CDR3 runs 16 residues. Germline loops: CDR1 LNHDA, CDR2 SQIVND (reference sequence). V lost 3 bases and J 4 bases, leaving 16 bases between the germline ends. The CDR3 is CASSMRSVGQNQPQHF. The DNA for the CDR3 is TGTGCCAGTAGTATGAGGTCGGTAGGGCAAAATCAGCCCCAGCATTTT.

This clone has more than one count but fewer than ten. The V gene is TRBV7-3, the J gene TRBJ2-3, with TRBD2 as a possible D gene (7 bases). Trimming cost V 3 bases and J 5 bases, with 18 bases left between them. This CDR3 comprises 16 residues. Germline V gene data show CDR1 as SGHTA and CDR2 as FQGTGA. The CDR3: CASSLGQRGAGDTQYF. The CDR3 bases are TGTGCCAGCAGCTTGGGTCAACGGGGGGCAGGAGATACGCAGTATTTT. Looking up the rest from reference TRBV7-3 and TRBJ2-3 gives the full variable domain: GAGVSQTPSNKVTEKGKYVELRCDPISGHTALYWYRQSLGQGPEFLIYFQGTGAADDSGLPNDRFFAVRPEGSVSTLKIQRTERGDSAVYLCASSLGQRGAGDTQYFGPGTRLTVL.

Only a few counts were recorded for this clone. This rearrangement joins TRBV5-1 to TRBJ2-1; perhaps TRBD2 as D (5 bases). V lost 0 bases, J lost 9 bases, and 16 bases lay in between. This CDR3 is 15 amino acids long. CDR1 and CDR2 (germline): SGHRS, YFSETQ. Here the CDR3 reads CASSLGLADVGEQFF. The CDR3 DNA reads TGCGCCAGCAGCTTGGGGCTAGCCGATGTAGGTGAGCAGTTCTTC.

This clone occurred a few times. The chain couples TRBV4-2 to TRBJ2-4, with D possibly TRBD2 on 5 matching bases. The CDR3 runs 20 residues. The V gene lost 3 bases and the J gene lost 2 bases, with 26 bases spanning the gap. Germline CDR1 and CDR2: LGHNA and YNFKEQ. Here the CDR3 reads CASSQGGLPTAQAPKNIQYF. The CDR3, as DNA: TGTGCCAGCAGCCAGGGCGGGCTCCCGACTGCCCAGGCCCCCAAAAACATTCAGTACTTC.

This clone was observed many times. This chain connects TRBV30 to TRBJ2-2, with 8 bases lining up with TRBD2. Germline lookup yields CDR1 GTSNPN and CDR2 SVGIG (reference sequence). This CDR3 has 14 residues. J gave up 6 bases and V 3 bases, and 6 bases lay outside the gene matches. The CDR3 here is CAWSAGLASGELFF. The CDR3 bases are TGTGCCTGGAGCGCTGGACTAGCCTCCGGGGAGCTGTTTTTT. The full variable domain, with the rest looked up from reference TRBV30 and TRBJ2-2, is SQTIHQWPATLVQPVGSPLSLECTVEGTSNPNLYWYRQAAGRGLQLLFYSVGIGQISSEVPQNLSASRPQDRQFILSSKKLLLSDSGFYLCAWSAGLASGELFFGEGSRLTVL.

This clone came up many times. This chain links TRBV25-1 with TRBJ2-7, with a weak D call TRBD2 (5 bases). The CDR3 spans 14 residues. Trimming took 3 bases from V and 0 from J, leaving 9 bases between them. Germline CDR1 and CDR2: MGHDK and SYGVNS. The CDR3 sequence: CASSEAGASYEQYF. In DNA, the CDR3 is TGTGCCAGCAGTGAGGCGGGCGCCTCCTACGAGCAGTACTTC.

The genes are TRBV5-1 and TRBJ2-3; D gene uncertain. The V and J ends lost 4 bases and 2 bases respectively, with 8 bases between them. Per the germline V gene, CDR1 is SGHRS and CDR2 is YFSETQ. CDR3 length: 13 residues. The CDR3: CASSPLSTDTQYF. The CDR3 nucleotides read TGCGCCAGCAGCCCTTTGTCCACAGATACGCAGTATTTT. The full variable domain, in which reference TRBV5-1 and TRBJ2-3 provide the parts outside the CDR3, is KAGVTQTPRYLIKTRGQQVTLSCSPISGHRSVSWYQQTPGQGLQFLFEYFSETQRNKGNFPGRFSGRQFSNSRSEMNVSTLELGDSALYLCASSPLSTDTQYFGPGTRLTVL.

This clone was recorded a few times. The chain uses TRBV6-1 and TRBJ1-5; D not certain. V lost 8 bases and J 7 bases, leaving 15 bases between the germline ends. The CDR3 extends over 13 amino acids. Per the germline V gene, CDR1 is MNHNS and CDR2 is SASEGT. DNA for the CDR3: TGTGCCAGCTCCGGGTCGGGCGGGCAGCCCCAGCATTTT. Amino acids: CASSGSGGQPQHF.

This clone was detected a few times. V usage is TRBV12-5 and J usage is TRBJ2-4; D is unclear. The V and J ends lost 7 bases and 0 bases respectively, with 10 bases between them. The CDR3 spans 14 residues. Germline lookup yields CDR1 LGHNT and CDR2 FRNRAP. CDR3 region: CASAPVLAKNIQYF. The CDR3 DNA follows: TGTGCTAGTGCCCCAGTACTAGCCAAAAACATTCAGTACTTC.

V usage is TRBV5-4 and J usage is TRBJ2-1; no reliable D call. This CDR3 is 14 amino acids long. In germline, CDR1 is SGHNT, CDR2 YYREEE (reference sequence). Trimming cost V 4 bases and J 1 base, with 9 bases left between them. The DNA of the CDR3 is TGTGCCAGCAGCGCTCGACGATCCTACAATGAGCAGTTCTTC. Residues: CASSARRSYNEQFF.